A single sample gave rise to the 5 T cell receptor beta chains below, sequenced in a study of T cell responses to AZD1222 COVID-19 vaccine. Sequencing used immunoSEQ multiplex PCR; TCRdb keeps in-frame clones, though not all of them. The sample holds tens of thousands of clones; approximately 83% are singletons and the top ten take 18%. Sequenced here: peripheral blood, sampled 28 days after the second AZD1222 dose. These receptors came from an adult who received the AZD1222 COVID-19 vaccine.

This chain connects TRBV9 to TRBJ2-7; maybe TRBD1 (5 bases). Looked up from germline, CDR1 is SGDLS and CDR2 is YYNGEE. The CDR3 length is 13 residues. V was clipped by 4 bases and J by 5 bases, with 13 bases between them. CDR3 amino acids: CASSPPRVDEQYF. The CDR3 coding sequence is TGTGCCAGCAGCCCCCCCAGGGTAGACGAGCAGTACTTC.

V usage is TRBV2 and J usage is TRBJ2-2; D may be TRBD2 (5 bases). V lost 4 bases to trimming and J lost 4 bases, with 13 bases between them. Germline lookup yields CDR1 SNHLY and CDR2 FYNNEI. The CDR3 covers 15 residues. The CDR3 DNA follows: TGTGCCAGCAGTGCTCTTGCGGGTGGCACCGGGGAGCTGTTTTTT. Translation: CASSALAGGTGELFF.

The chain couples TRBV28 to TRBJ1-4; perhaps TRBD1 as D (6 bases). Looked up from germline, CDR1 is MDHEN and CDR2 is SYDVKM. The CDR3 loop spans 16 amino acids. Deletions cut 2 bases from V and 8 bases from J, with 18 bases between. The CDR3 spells CASSLGISGAGEKLFF. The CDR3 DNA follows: TGTGCCAGCAGTTTAGGCATCTCAGGGGCCGGAGAAAAACTGTTTTTT.

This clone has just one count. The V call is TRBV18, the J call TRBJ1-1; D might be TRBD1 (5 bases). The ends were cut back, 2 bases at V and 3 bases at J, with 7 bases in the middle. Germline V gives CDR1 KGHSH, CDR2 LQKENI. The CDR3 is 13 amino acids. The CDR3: CASSPRGDTEAFF. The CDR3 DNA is TGTGCCAGCTCACCAAGAGGGGACACTGAAGCTTTCTTT.

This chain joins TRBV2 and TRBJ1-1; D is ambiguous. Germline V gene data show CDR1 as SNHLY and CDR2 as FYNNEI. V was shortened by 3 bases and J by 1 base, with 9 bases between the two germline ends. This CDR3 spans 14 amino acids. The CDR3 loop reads CASSDDTQNTEAFF. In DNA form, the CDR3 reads TGTGCCAGCAGTGACGACACCCAGAACACTGAAGCTTTCTTT.